These 5 T cell receptor beta chains were sequenced from one sample in a study of blood T cell dynamics during melanoma immunotherapy. The time point was: pre-treatment baseline. TCRdb's table, derived via immunoSEQ multiplex PCR, lists solely in-frame clones and lacks some. The table includes more than 8,500 clones, 86% detected once. The source was blood, collected from a patient treated with checkpoint blockade. The receptors shown here come from a human donor with melanoma.

V is TRBV10-1 and J is TRBJ2-7; possible D gene TRBD2, 6 bases. The CDR3 runs to 14 residues. Between the trimmed V and J ends, which lost 0 bases and 6 bases, there was a span of 12 bases. Germline V gene sequence: CDR1 WNHNN, CDR2 SYGVQD (reference sequence). CDR3 protein: CASSESGLAAEQYF. In nucleotides, the CDR3 is TGCGCCAGCAGTGAGTCGGGGTTAGCGGCCGAGCAGTACTTC.

Written as DNA, the CDR3 is TGTGCCAGCAGCGAGGTGGGGCCCCATCGGGGGCAGTACTTC. This gives the protein CASSEVGPHRGQYF. The chain couples TRBV27 to TRBJ2-7; D possibly matches TRBD1 or TRBD2 (5 bases each). Germline CDR1 and CDR2: MNHEY and SMNVEV (reference sequence). Trimming took 6 bases from V and 9 from J, leaving 21 bases between them. The CDR3 runs 14 residues.

V gene TRBV7-9 combines with J gene TRBJ1-4; possible D gene TRBD1, 6 bases. V was clipped by 5 bases and J by 5 bases, with 12 bases between them. The germline CDR1 and CDR2 sequences are SEHNR and FQNEAQ (reference sequence). CDR3 length equals 14 residues. The CDR3 spells CASSAAGGNEKLFF. The CDR3 nucleotides read TGTGCCAGCAGCGCCGCGGGGGGCAATGAAAAACTGTTTTTT.

This chain joins TRBV7-3 and TRBJ1-1; D is uncertain. The germline V and J ends were trimmed by 8 bases and 1 base, with 11 bases remaining between them. The CDR3 has 13 residues. CDR1 is SGHTA, CDR2 FQGTGA, per germline. Here the CDR3 DNA reads TGTGCCAGCCGCCGGCAGGAGAACACTGAAGCTTTCTTT. Translating gives CASRRQENTEAFF.

The V and J genes are TRBV28 and TRBJ2-5, with D possibly TRBD1 on 6 matching bases. The better agreement between TRBJ2-7 and the DNA end casts doubt on the J call. CDR1 and CDR2 from the germline V gene are MDHEN and SYDVKM. The CDR3 is 15 amino acids. This CDR3 reads CASLASSGGVDEQYF. In DNA, the CDR3 is TGTGCCAGTTTAGCCTCCTCTGGGGGCGTCGACGAGCAGTACTTC.